A single sample is the source of the 21 T cell receptor beta chains below, sequenced in a study of T cell responses to AZD1222 COVID-19 vaccine. Data came from immunoSEQ multiplex PCR; TCRdb stores just in-frame clones and leaves some out. The sample yields nearly 200,000 clones, roughly 92% seen once. Sequences were derived from peripheral blood, sampled 28 days after the second AZD1222 dose. These receptor sequences come from an adult who received the AZD1222 COVID-19 vaccine.

This clone was recorded once. The chain joins TRBV4-1 to TRBJ1-1, with TRBD1 identical over 8 bases. CDR3 size: 15 residues. The V gene end was trimmed by 1 base and the J gene end by 8 bases; junction bases not matched to a gene: 9. Germline assignment: CDR1 MGHRA and CDR2 YSYEKL. CDR3 DNA sequence: TGCGCCAGCAGCCAAGCACGGACAGGGATCGGCGAAGCTTTCTTT. Amino acid sequence: CASSQARTGIGEAFF.

V gene TRBV27 combines with J gene TRBJ1-3; TRBD1 agrees at 7 bases. V shed 5 bases and J 2 bases; nucleotides not matched to a gene: 12. Germline-derived CDR1 and CDR2 are MNHEY and SMNVEV (reference sequence). The CDR3 has 17 residues. The CDR3 loop is CASSRKPTGETGNTIYF. The CDR3, as DNA: TGTGCCAGCAGTCGTAAACCTACAGGGGAAACTGGAAACACCATATATTTT.

The chain links TRBV5-1 to TRBJ2-1; 8 nucleotides line up with TRBD1. This CDR3 has 13 amino acids. The V segment lost 5 bases and the J segment 5 bases; nucleotides outside the gene matches: 3. Germline CDR1 is SGHRS and CDR2 is YFSETQ. The CDR3 nucleotides read TGCGCCAGCAGAAGGACAGGGAACAATGAGCAGTTCTTC. It codes for CASRRTGNNEQFF.

This clone is labeled as medium-sized (0.01 to 0.1%). The chain has TRBV7-9 and TRBJ2-3; 9 positions agree with TRBD2. Germline CDR1 is SEHNR and CDR2 is FQNEAQ (reference sequence). Germline trimming cut 5 bases from V and 2 bases from J; bases unmatched to any gene: 14. This CDR3 spans 18 amino acids. As DNA, the CDR3 is TGTGCCAGCAGCCCCCCTCGGGGAGCGGGGGGCCACACAGATACGCAGTATTTT. This gives the protein CASSPPRGAGGHTDTQYF.

This clone has just one count. The J gene is TRBJ2-1, the V gene TRBV28, with TRBD2 matching over 8 bases. CDR1 and CDR2 (germline): MDHEN, SYDVKM. V lost 2 bases and J lost 7; bases outside the gene matches: 7. The CDR3 has 15 residues. As DNA, the CDR3 is TGTGCCAGCAGTTTAGGGCTAGCGGGTCCTAATGAGCAGTTCTTC. Translated, it gives CASSLGLAGPNEQFF. Complete variable domain (other parts from reference TRBV28 and TRBJ2-1): DVKVTQSSRYLVKRTGEKVFLECVQDMDHENMFWYRQDPGLGLRLIYFSYDVKMKEKGDIPEGYSVSREKKERFSLILESASTNQTSMYLCASSLGLAGPNEQFFGPGTRLTVL.

This sequence joins TRBV9 and TRBJ2-2; tentative D call: TRBD1 (6 bases). V dropped 4 bases and J dropped 1 base, with 17 bases sitting between them. CDR1 SGDLS and CDR2 YYNGEE come from the germline V gene. The CDR3 runs to 17 residues. CDR3 region: CASSKTGKPVNTGELFF. The DNA of the CDR3 is TGTGCCAGCAGCAAAACAGGGAAACCAGTGAACACCGGGGAGCTGTTTTTT.

The chain uses TRBV11-3 and TRBJ2-2, with 8 positions matching TRBD2. The CDR3 runs 16 residues. V gave up 2 bases and J gave up 2 bases; unmatched junction bases: 4. Germline CDR1 and CDR2: SGHNT and YENEEA. The CDR3 region is CASSLTAGVNTGELFF. The CDR3 nucleotides read TGTGCCAGCAGCTTAACAGCGGGGGTTAACACCGGGGAGCTGTTTTTT.

The chain couples TRBV14 to TRBJ2-2; 9 bases are shared with TRBD1. The germline V gene has CDR1 SGHDN and CDR2 FVKESK. This CDR3 is built from 13 residues. V shed 8 bases and J 4 bases; nucleotides not matched to a gene: 2. The CDR3 sequence: CASGQGSTGELFF. The CDR3 region has the DNA TGTGCCAGCGGACAGGGGAGCACCGGGGAGCTGTTTTTT.

The J gene is TRBJ2-7, the V gene TRBV2; the match to TRBD1 covers 9 bases. The CDR3 is 12 amino acids. The J segment lost 3 bases and the V segment lost 6 bases, leaving 0 bases of the junction unmatched. Germline assignment: CDR1 SNHLY and CDR2 FYNNEI. CDR3 coding DNA: TGTGCCAGCAGGGACAGGGGCTACGAGCAGTACTTC. This gives the protein CASRDRGYEQYF.

This clone showed up just once. The genes are TRBV2 and TRBJ2-1, with 7 bases identical to TRBD2. The trim removed 6 bases at V and 15 bases at J, leaving 11 bases unmatched. The CDR3 loop spans 12 amino acids. Germline assignment: CDR1 SNHLY and CDR2 FYNNEI. The CDR3 coding sequence is TGTGCCAGCAGCGGACCGGGACTACCACCGTTCTTC. This translates into CASSGPGLPPFF.

The gene calls are TRBV30 and TRBJ1-4, with D maybe TRBD1 (5 bases). The CDR3 is 15 residues long. The germline V gene has CDR1 GTSNPN and CDR2 SVGIG (reference sequence). V was cut by 1 base and J by 11 bases, with 20 bases left in between. The CDR3 loop is CAWSEERGRPQKLFF. The DNA of the CDR3 is TGTGCCTGGAGTGAGGAGCGGGGACGCCCCCAGAAACTGTTTTTT.

V gene TRBV20-1 combines with J gene TRBJ1-2, with D perhaps matching TRBD1 (5 bases). The CDR3 sequence is 11 residues long. With 2 bases removed from V and 6 bases from J, the gap between germline ends came to 7 bases. The germline V gene has CDR1 DFQATT and CDR2 SNEGSKA (reference sequence). In DNA form, the CDR3 reads TGCAGTGCTAGACAGGGTGATGGCTACACCTTC. This codes for CSARQGDGYTF.

The chain combines TRBV12-3 or TRBV12-4 with TRBJ1-4; D remains ambiguous. V dropped 3 bases and J dropped 10 bases, with 12 bases sitting between them. The CDR3 runs to 13 residues. The CDR3 bases are TGTGCCAGCAGTTTTGGCCTCCCCGGAAAACTGTTTTTT. It encodes CASSFGLPGKLFF.

This chain uses TRBV9 with TRBJ1-2; the match to TRBD1 covers 7 bases. Per the germline V gene, CDR1 is SGDLS and CDR2 is YYNGEE. This CDR3 has 13 residues. After removal of 3 bases from V and 8 bases from J, the junction contained 7 bases not matched to a gene. This chain's CDR3 is CASSAGTVGGYTF. The CDR3 region has the DNA TGTGCCAGCAGCGCCGGGACAGTGGGGGGCTACACCTTC. Full variable domain (rest looked up from reference TRBV9 and TRBJ1-2): DSGVTQTPKHLITATGQRVTLRCSPRSGDLSVYWYQQSLDQGLQFLIQYYNGEERAKGNILERFSAQQFPDLHSELNLSSLELGDSALYFCASSAGTVGGYTFGSGTRLTVV.

The rearrangement joins TRBV6-5 to TRBJ2-2, with a possible D match to TRBD1 (7 bases). CDR3 length: 14 residues. Germline lookup yields CDR1 MNHEY and CDR2 SVGAGI. Trimming took 7 bases from V and 7 from J, leaving 16 bases between them. The CDR3 sequence: CASNKDRRGGELFF. The DNA of the CDR3 is TGTGCCAGCAACAAGGACAGGAGGGGCGGGGAGCTGTTTTTT.

The chain is built from TRBV3-1 (or the pseudogene TRBV3-2) and TRBJ1-2; perhaps TRBD1 as D (6 bases). The CDR3 has 20 residues. CDR1 LGHDT and CDR2 YNNKEL come from the germline V gene (reference sequence). V was cut by 5 bases and J by 4 bases, with 32 bases left in between. The CDR3 nucleotides are TGTGCCAGCAGCACGACGCACAAAACTTTTGAACAGGGTCGTAGCTATGGCTACACCTTC. Its protein is CASSTTHKTFEQGRSYGYTF.

The chain carries TRBV6-1 and TRBJ1-2; D unclear. The germline V gene has CDR1 MNHNS and CDR2 SASEGT. V lost 10 bases and J lost 4, with 16 bases in between. The length of the CDR3 is 13 residues. Here the CDR3 DNA reads TGTGCCACCCAACGAGTTATTGGCTATGGCTACACCTTC. Amino acids: CATQRVIGYGYTF.

This chain connects TRBV27 to TRBJ1-5, with TRBD1 as a possible D gene (6 bases). This CDR3 is 14 amino acids long. With 8 bases removed from V and 0 bases from J, the gap between germline ends came to 11 bases. Germline V lookup: CDR1 MNHEY, CDR2 SMNVEV (reference sequence). The CDR3 sequence: CASRTVNSNQPQHF. The CDR3 DNA is TGTGCCAGCCGGACAGTCAATAGCAATCAGCCCCAGCATTTT.

V and J are TRBV7-9 and TRBJ1-1; possibly TRBD1 for D (6 bases). CDR3 length: 13 residues. The V gene lost 1 base and the J gene lost 8 bases, with 11 bases spanning the gap. Germline-derived CDR1 and CDR2 are SEHNR and FQNEAQ (reference sequence). CDR3 residues: CASSLGQAQEAFF. CDR3 DNA: TGTGCCAGCAGCTTAGGACAGGCCCAGGAAGCTTTCTTT.

The chain links TRBV4-1 to TRBJ1-2, with TRBD1 matching 8 bases. CDR1 MGHRA and CDR2 YSYEKL come from the germline V gene. The CDR3 is 15 amino acids. The ends lost 1 base at V and 4 bases at J; junction bases unmatched: 5. CDR3 sequence reads: CASSQGDRTPYGYTF. CDR3 DNA: TGCGCCAGCAGCCAAGGGGACAGGACCCCCTATGGCTACACCTTC.

J is TRBJ1-1 and V is TRBV11-2; tentative D call: TRBD1 (5 bases). The CDR3 runs 13 residues. CDR1 and CDR2 (germline): SGHAT, FQNNGV. V was cut by 1 base and J by 7 bases, with 10 bases left in between. The CDR3 here is CASSLGRASEAFF. CDR3 sequence (DNA): TGTGCCAGCAGCTTAGGCAGGGCTAGTGAAGCTTTCTTT. Filled out from reference TRBV11-2 and TRBJ1-1, the complete variable domain reads EAGVAQSPRYKIIEKRQSVAFWCNPISGHATLYWYQQILGQGPKLLIQFQNNGVVDDSQLPKDRFSAERLKGVDSTLKIQPAKLEDSAVYLCASSLGRASEAFFGQGTRLTVV.